A single T cell receptor (beta chain) is shown here with its context. The data were taken from a study of blood T cell repertoires in COVID-19. Study as a whole: Collection of acute and convalescent COVID-19 samples took place in the United States, Italy and Spain. PBMCs, B-cell-depleted T cells, or T cells were the source of the cDNA or gDNA that made up the material.

V lost 0 bases to trimming and J lost 1 base, with 9 bases between them. CDR1 and CDR2 from the germline V gene are LNHNV and YYDKDF (reference sequence). The CDR3 runs to 15 residues. Study processing details: Estimated nucleated cell counts came from reference gene primer amplification. The protocol was immunoSEQ multiplex PCR, while the TCRdb copy is restricted to in-frame clones and leaves out a portion. V, J and clone size are those of that table, while D and trimming were read from the DNA. Altogether 130,000 or so clones are present, approximately 81% being singletons, with the ten largest covering 1.4% to 1.5%.

Input material: peripheral blood. This sequence originates from a man aged 60 to 69 with acute or convalescent COVID-19. The V and J genes are TRBV15 and TRBJ1-1; no definite D call. Here the CDR3 reads CATSRDNPGNTEAFF. The CDR3 DNA follows: TGTGCCACCAGCAGAGATAATCCGGGGAACACTGAAGCTTTCTTT.